A selection of T cell receptor beta chains follows, all from one sample in a study of T cells in Graves' hyperthyroidism and ophthalmopathy. TCRdb reanalysed the multiplex PCR reads using MiXCR and keeps one entry per CDR3 protein. The data show 200,000 to 300,000 distinct CDR3 sequences, around 15% seen once. The sample was blood. Receptors originate from a woman aged 18 to 35 with Graves' ophthalmopathy. CDR3s include the opening cysteine and the closing phenylalanine or tryptophan. Each record gives: J gene, clone size, D gene, V gene, CDR3 protein, CDR3 DNA. The D gene is left open where the match is weak. Size is omitted from some rows. Given values are once, few, many or a class for expanded clones.

TRBJ2-6,many,.,TRBV27,CASSPLRFEGQFRDNVLTF,TGTGCCAGCAGTCCATTACGGTTTGAGGGCCAGTTTAGGGACAACGTCCTGACTTTC
TRBJ2-7,many,.,TRBV28,CAARTSYEQYF,TGTGCTGCCCGAACCTCCTACGAGCAGTACTTC
TRBJ2-1,many,.,TRBV19,CASSIGWGGAHNEQFF,TGTGCCAGTAGTATAGGTTGGGGGGGCGCGCACAATGAGCAGTTCTTC
TRBJ2-1,many,.,TRBV20-1,CSARRDMYNEQFF,TGCAGTGCTAGGCGGGACATGTACAATGAGCAGTTCTTC
TRBJ1-5,many,.,TRBV5-1,CASSYRQECSNQPQHF,TGCGCCAGCAGCTACAGACAGGAATGTAGCAATCAGCCCCAGCATTTT
TRBJ2-7,.,.,TRBV18,CASSGTSYEQYF,TGTGCCAGCTCCGGGACCTCCTACGAGCAGTACTTC
TRBJ1-3,.,.,TRBV30,CAWSIGGGNTIYF,TGTGCCTGGAGTATCGGCGGGGGAAACACCATATATTTT
TRBJ2-1,many,TRBD2,TRBV9,CASSVGRGGHNEQFF,TGTGCCAGCAGCGTAGGGCGGGGGGGGCACAATGAGCAGTTCTTC
TRBJ2-3,many,TRBD2,TRBV27,CASSLISSGGGDTQYF,TGTGCCAGCAGTTTAATTTCGAGCGGGGGAGGAGATACGCAGTATTTT
TRBJ1-3,many,.,TRBV28,CASTGDTIYF,TGTGCCAGCACAGGGGACACCATATATTTT
TRBJ1-2,many,.,TRBV2,CASSEQNYGYTF,TGTGCCAGCAGTGAGCAAAACTATGGCTACACCTTC
TRBJ2-7,many,TRBD2,TRBV4-2,CASSQARGDPAYEQYF,TGTGCCAGCAGCCAAGCACGGGGGGATCCAGCCTACGAGCAGTACTTC
TRBJ2-1,many,TRBD2,TRBV6-1,CVVAGGHNEQFF,TGTGTTGTAGCGGGAGGCCACAATGAGCAGTTCTTC
TRBJ1-5,many,.,TRBV12-3/TRBV12-4,CASSLRGQPQHF,TGTGCCAGCAGTTTACGGGGACAGCCCCAGCATTTT
TRBJ2-5,many,TRBD1,TRBV20-1,CSARDLSGTGLASPYF,TGCAGTGCTAGAGATCTATCAGGGACAGGGTTGGCTAGTCCGTACTTC
TRBJ1-1,once,.,TRBV5-1,CASSLEGTQWNTEAFF,TGCGCCAGCAGCTTGGAGGGGACGCAGTGGAACACTGAAGCTTTCTTT
TRBJ1-2,many,.,TRBV5-1,CASSSGPANYGYTF,TGCGCCAGCAGCTCTGGTCCGGCGAACTATGGCTACACCTTC
TRBJ1-1,many,.,TRBV5-4,CASSDLGPMNTEAFF,TGTGCCAGCAGTGACCTGGGGCCCATGAACACTGAAGCTTTCTTT
TRBJ1-5,many,.,TRBV7-2,CASSLFREGQPQHF,TGTGCCAGCAGCTTATTCCGGGAAGGCCAGCCCCAGCATTTT
TRBJ2-3,many,TRBD1,TRBV7-9,CASSLRRTGSDTQYF,TGTGCCAGCAGCTTAAGGCGGACAGGGTCAGATACGCAGTATTTT
TRBJ1-2,many,TRBD1,TRBV9,CASSQGEWDYGYTF,TGTGCCAGCAGCCAGGGGGAGTGGGACTATGGCTACACCTTC
TRBJ2-7,many,.,TRBV14,CASSQVGERQQYF,TGTGCCAGCAGCCAAGTGGGGGAGCGCCAGCAGTACTTC
TRBJ2-5,many,TRBD2,TRBV5-1,CASSLEATSGRAIETQYF,TGCGCCAGCAGCTTGGAGGCGACTAGCGGGAGGGCCATAGAGACCCAGTACTTC
TRBJ1-2,many,.,TRBV28,CASMDQTTGDFYGYTF,TGTGCCAGCATGGATCAAACGACAGGCGACTTCTATGGCTACACCTTC
TRBJ2-1,many,.,TRBV30,CAWSRGGDEQFF,TGTGCCTGGAGCAGGGGGGGCGATGAGCAGTTCTTC
TRBJ2-1,many,TRBD1,TRBV6-1,CASSPPGTGGGGSYNEQFF,TGTGCCAGCAGTCCACCAGGGACAGGGGGCGGTGGCTCCTACAATGAGCAGTTCTTC
TRBJ2-1,many,TRBD2,TRBV28,CASSPGTSANNEQFF,TGTGCCAGCAGTCCCGGGACTAGCGCCAACAATGAGCAGTTCTTC